What follows describes a single T cell receptor (beta chain). The sample comes from a study of blood T cell repertoires in COVID-19. Across the study: Samples came from the United States, Italy and Spain, spanning acute and convalescent COVID-19.

The CDR3 length is 14 residues. Germline assignment: CDR1 SGHRS and CDR2 YFSETQ. The ends were cut back, 1 base at V and 5 bases at J, with 12 bases in the middle. Seattle patient enrollment occurred during active infection, with longitudinal follow-up thereafter. Per the authors' pipeline: Reference gene primer amplification gave nucleated cell count estimates. Sequencing used immunoSEQ multiplex PCR; TCRdb keeps in-frame clones, though not all of them. Clone size and V and J calls were adopted from that table, with D and trimming inferred from the DNA. The top ten clones hold just under 6.5% of a sample with 300,000 to 400,000 clones, about 90% of them seen once.

The sample was peripheral blood. The source is a woman aged 45-65 years with COVID-19, enrolled during active disease. The J gene is TRBJ1-1, the V gene TRBV5-1, with a weak D call TRBD1 (6 bases). In DNA form, the CDR3 reads TGCGCCAGCAGCTTGTCAGGGGCAAATACTGAAGCTTTCTTT. Its translation: CASSLSGANTEAFF.